The TCR beta chain under discussion was sequenced for a study of response to subunit inactivated influenza vaccine. The CDR3 sequence is 15 residues long. Germline CDR1 MGHDK, CDR2 SYGVNS. Germline trimming cut 5 bases from V and 3 bases from J; bases unmatched to any gene: 3. Study findings and constraints: Seasonal influenza vaccination, on each occasion, was suggested by the authors to recruit few new T cells.

This clonotype was recorded many times. What it binds is not known. In TCRdb, the RT-PCR reads were re-called with MiXCR into one record per CDR3 protein. This repertoire shows around 480,000 distinct CDR3 sequences, 16% found once; its top ten account for 3%. The sample here was CD4+ T cells sorted from PBMCs, taken around 25 months after vaccination. The TCR sequence derives from a man aged 45 to 75 who received an inactivated influenza vaccine. The genes are TRBV25-1 and TRBJ2-1, with 11 nucleotides matching TRBD2. The CDR3 loop reads CASSLAGGVYNEQFF. Here the CDR3 DNA reads TGTGCCAGCAGTTTAGCGGGGGGGGTCTACAATGAGCAGTTCTTC.